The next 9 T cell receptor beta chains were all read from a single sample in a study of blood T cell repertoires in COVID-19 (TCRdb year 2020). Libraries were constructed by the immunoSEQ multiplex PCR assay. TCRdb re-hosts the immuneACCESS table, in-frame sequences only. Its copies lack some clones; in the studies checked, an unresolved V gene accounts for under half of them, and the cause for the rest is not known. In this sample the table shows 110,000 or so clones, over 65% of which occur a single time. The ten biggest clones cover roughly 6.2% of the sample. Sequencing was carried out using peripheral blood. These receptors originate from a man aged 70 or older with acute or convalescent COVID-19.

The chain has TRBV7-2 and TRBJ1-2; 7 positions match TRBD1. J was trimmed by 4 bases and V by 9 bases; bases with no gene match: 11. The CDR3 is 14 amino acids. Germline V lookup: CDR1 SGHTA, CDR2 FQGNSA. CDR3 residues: CASGRGGAGYGYTF. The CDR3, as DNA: TGTGCCAGTGGGAGAGGGGGCGCTGGCTATGGCTACACCTTC.

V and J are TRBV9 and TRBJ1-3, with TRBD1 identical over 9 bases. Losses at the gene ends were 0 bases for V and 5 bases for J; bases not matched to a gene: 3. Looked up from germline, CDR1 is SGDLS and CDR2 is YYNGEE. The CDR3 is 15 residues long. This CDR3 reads CASSVEGQGRNTIYF. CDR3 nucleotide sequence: TGTGCCAGCAGCGTAGAGGGACAGGGAAGAAACACCATATATTTT.

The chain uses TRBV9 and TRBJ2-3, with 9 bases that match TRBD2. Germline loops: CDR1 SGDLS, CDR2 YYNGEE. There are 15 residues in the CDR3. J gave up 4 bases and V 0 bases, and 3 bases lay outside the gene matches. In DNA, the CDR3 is TGTGCCAGCAGCGTAGGCGGGAGGGCCCCAGATACGCAGTATTTT. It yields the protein CASSVGGRAPDTQYF.

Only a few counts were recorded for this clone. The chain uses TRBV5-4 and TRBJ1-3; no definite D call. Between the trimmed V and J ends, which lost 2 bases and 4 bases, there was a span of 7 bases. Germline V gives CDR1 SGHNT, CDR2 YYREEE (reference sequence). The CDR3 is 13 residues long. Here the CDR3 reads CASSFNQGNTIYF. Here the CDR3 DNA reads TGTGCCAGCAGCTTCAATCAGGGAAACACCATATATTTT.

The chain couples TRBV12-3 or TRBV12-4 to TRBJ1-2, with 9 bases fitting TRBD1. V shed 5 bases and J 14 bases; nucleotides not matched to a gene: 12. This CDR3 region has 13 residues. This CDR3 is CASSAGGQGELTF. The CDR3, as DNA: TGTGCCAGCAGTGCGGGGGGACAGGGCGAGCTAACCTTC.

As DNA, the CDR3 is TGTGCCACCAGCAGAGATACTGCGTCCTACGAGCAGTACTTC. It is translated as CATSRDTASYEQYF. The chain couples TRBV15 to TRBJ2-7; D ambiguous. The CDR3 has 14 residues. The V and J ends lost 0 bases and 1 base respectively, with 7 bases between them. Per the germline V gene, CDR1 is LNHNV and CDR2 is YYDKDF (reference sequence).

This CDR3 reads CASSEIRDTDQPQHF. CDR3 sequence (DNA): TGTGCCAGCAGTGAGATAAGGGACACCGATCAGCCCCAGCATTTT. The V gene is TRBV6-2 or TRBV6-3, the J gene TRBJ1-5; a weak D match, TRBD1 (6 bases). CDR3 size: 15 residues. Trimming took 5 bases from V and 5 from J, leaving 16 bases between them. CDR1 is MNHEY and CDR2 is SVGEGT in the germline V gene.

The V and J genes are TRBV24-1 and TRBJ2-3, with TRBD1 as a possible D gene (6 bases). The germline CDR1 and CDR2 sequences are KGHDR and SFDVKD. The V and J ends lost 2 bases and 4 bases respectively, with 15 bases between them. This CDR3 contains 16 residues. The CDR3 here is CATSDSVQGGADTQYF. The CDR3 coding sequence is TGTGCCACCAGTGATTCGGTACAGGGTGGCGCAGATACGCAGTATTTT.

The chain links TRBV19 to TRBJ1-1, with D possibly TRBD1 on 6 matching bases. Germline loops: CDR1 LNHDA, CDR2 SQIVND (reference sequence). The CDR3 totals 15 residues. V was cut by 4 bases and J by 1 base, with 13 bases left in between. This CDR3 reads CASSNPGHRNTEAFF. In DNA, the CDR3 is TGTGCCAGTAGTAATCCGGGACACCGGAACACTGAAGCTTTCTTT.